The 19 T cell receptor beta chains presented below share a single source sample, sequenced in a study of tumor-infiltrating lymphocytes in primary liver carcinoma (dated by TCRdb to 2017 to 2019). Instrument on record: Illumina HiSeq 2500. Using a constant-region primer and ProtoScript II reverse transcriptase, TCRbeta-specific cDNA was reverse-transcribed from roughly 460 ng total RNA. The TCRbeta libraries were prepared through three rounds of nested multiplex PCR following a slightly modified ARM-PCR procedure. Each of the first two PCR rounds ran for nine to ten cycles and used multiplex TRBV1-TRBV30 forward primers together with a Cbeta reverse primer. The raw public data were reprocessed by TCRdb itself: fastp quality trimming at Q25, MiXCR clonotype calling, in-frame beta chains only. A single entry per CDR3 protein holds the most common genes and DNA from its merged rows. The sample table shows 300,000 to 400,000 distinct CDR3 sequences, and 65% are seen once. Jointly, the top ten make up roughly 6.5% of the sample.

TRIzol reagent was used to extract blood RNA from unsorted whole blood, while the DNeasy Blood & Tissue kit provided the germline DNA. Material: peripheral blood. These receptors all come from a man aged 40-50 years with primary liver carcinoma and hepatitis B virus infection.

The CDR3 DNA reads TGCGCCAGCAGCCAGCCTGGAGAGGGGGCCGGTGAGCAGTTCTTC. This encodes CASSQPGEGAGEQFF. The V gene is TRBV5-1, the J gene TRBJ2-1, with 7 bases identical to TRBD1. The CDR3 has 15 residues. V dropped 4 bases and J dropped 9; count of bases not matched to a gene: 13. CDR1 and CDR2 from the germline V gene are SGHRS and YFSETQ.

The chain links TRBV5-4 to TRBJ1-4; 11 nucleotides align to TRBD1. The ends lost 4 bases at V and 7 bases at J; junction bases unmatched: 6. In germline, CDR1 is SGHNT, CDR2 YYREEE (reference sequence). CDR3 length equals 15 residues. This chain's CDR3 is CASSPRTGGAEKLFF. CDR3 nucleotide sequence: TGTGCCAGCAGCCCCCGGACAGGGGGCGCTGAAAAACTGTTTTTT.

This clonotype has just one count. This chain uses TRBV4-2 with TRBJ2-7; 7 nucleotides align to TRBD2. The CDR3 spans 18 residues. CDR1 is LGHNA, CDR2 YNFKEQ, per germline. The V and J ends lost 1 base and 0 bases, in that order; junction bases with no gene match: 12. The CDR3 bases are TGTGCCAGCAGCCAAGTAATCCCCCCCGCGGGAGACTCCTACGAGCAGTACTTC. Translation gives CASSQVIPPAGDSYEQYF.

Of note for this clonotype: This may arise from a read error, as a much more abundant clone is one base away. In nucleotides, the CDR3 is TGTGCCAGCAGTCGCGGGGTAGGGTATGAGCAGTCCTTC. As protein: CASSRGVGYEQSF. The J gene is TRBJ2-1, the V gene TRBV28; D is perhaps TRBD2 (6 bases). This CDR3 has 13 amino acids. Germline CDR1 is MDHEN and CDR2 is SYDVKM.

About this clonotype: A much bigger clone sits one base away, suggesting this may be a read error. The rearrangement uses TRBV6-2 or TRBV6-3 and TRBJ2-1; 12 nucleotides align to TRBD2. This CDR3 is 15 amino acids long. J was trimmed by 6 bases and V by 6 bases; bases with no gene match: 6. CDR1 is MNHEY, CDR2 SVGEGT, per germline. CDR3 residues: CASSPSGRAANEQFF. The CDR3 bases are TGTGCCAGCAGCCCTAGCGGGAGGGCCGCCAATGAGCAGTTCTTC.

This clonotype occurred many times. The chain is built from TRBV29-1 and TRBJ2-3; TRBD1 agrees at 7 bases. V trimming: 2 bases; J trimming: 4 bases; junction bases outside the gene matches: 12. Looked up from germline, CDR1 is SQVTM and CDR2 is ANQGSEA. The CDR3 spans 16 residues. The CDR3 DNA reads TGCAGCGTTGAAAGAGGGCTAGGGGACAGTCCAGATACGCAGTATTTT. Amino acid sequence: CSVERGLGDSPDTQYF.

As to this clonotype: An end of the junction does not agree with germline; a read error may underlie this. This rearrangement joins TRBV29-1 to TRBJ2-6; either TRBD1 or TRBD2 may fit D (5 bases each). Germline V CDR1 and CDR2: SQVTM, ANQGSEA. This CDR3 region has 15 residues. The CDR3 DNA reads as TGCGGCGTCCAGCGGACGACCTCTGGGGCCAACCTCCTGACTTTC. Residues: CGVQRTTSGANLLTF.

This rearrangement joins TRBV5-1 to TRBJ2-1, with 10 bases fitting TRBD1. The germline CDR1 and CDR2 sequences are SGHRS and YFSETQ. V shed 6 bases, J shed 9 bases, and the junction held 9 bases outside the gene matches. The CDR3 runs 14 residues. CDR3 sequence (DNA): TGCGCCAGCAATTTCGGGACAGGGGTAGGTGAGCAGTTCTTC. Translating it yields CASNFGTGVGEQFF.

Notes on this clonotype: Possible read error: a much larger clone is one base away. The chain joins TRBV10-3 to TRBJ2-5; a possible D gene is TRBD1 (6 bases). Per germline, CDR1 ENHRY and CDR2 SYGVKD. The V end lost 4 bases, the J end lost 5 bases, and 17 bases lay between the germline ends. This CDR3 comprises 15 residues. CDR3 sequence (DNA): TGTGCCATCAGTGGGGGGACAATCGTTGGGGAGACCCAGTACTTC. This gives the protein CAISGGTIVGETQYF.

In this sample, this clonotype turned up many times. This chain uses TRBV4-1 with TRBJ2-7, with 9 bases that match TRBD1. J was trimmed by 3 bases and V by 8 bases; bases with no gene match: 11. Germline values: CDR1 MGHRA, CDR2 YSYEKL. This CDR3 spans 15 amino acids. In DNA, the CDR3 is TGCGCCAGCGGATTACCGGGACAGGGCCGCTACGAGCAGTACTTC. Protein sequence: CASGLPGQGRYEQYF.

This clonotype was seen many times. In DNA form, the CDR3 reads TGTGCCAGCAGTGTGCAGGGGGCGGGCGAGCAGTACTTC. This translates into CASSVQGAGEQYF. V gene TRBV6-1 combines with J gene TRBJ2-7, with 8 bases aligning to TRBD1. J gave up 6 bases and V 4 bases, and 5 bases lay outside the gene matches. CDR3 length: 13 residues. Germline V gene data show CDR1 as MNHNS and CDR2 as SASEGT.

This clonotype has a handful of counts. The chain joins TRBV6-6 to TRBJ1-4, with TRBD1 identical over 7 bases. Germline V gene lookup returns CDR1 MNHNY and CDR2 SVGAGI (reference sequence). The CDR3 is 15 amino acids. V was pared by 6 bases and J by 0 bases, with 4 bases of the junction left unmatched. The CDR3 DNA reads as TGTGCCAGCAGCAAAACAGGGGCAACTAATGAAAAACTGTTTTTT. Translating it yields CASSKTGATNEKLFF.

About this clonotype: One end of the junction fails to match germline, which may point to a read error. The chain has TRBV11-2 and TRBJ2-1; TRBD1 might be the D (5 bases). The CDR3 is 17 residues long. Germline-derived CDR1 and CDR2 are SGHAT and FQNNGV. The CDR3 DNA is TGTGTCAGCAGCTTAGTTCCGACAGTGAGCTCCTACAATGAGCAGTTCTTC. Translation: CVSSLVPTVSSYNEQFF.

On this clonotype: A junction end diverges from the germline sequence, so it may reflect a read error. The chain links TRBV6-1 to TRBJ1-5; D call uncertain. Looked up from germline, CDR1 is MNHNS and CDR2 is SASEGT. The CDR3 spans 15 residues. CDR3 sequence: CDSSERQGGYQPQHF. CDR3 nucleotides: TGTGACAGCAGTGAACGGCAAGGTGGCTATCAGCCCCAGCATTTT.

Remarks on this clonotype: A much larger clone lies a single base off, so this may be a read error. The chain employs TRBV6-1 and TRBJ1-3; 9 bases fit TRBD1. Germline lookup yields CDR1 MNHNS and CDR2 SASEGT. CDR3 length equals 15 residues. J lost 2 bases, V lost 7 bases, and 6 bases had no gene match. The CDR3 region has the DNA TGTGCCAGCAAGGGACAGGGACACACTGGAAACACCATATATTTT. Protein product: CASKGQGHTGNTIYF.

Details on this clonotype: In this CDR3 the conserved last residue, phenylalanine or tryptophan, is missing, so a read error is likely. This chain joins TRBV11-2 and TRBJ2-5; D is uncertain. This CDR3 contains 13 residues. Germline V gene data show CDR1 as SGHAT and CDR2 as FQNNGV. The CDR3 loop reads CANSYNSQEAQYL. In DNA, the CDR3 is TGTGCCAACAGTTATAACAGCCAAGAGGCCCAGTACTTA.

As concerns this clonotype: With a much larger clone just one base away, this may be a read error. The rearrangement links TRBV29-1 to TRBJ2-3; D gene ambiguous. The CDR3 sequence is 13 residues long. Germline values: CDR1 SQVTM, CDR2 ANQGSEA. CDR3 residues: CSVGLLSTDMQYF. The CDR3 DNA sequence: TGCAGCGTTGGGCTCTTGAGCACAGATATGCAGTATTTT.

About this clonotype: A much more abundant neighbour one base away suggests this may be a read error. This CDR3 reads CASGGMSSYNEQFF. In nucleotides, the CDR3 is TGTGCCAGCGGAGGTATGAGCTCCTACAATGAGCAGTTCTTC. The chain is built from TRBV6-5 and TRBJ2-1; D perhaps matches TRBD2 (5 bases). The CDR3 covers 14 residues. CDR1 is MNHEY and CDR2 is SVGAGI in the germline V gene. V was clipped by 8 bases and J by 0 bases, with 11 bases between them.

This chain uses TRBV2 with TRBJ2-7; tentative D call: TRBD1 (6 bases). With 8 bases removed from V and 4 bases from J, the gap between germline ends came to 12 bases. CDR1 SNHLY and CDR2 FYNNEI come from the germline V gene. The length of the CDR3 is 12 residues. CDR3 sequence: CASRDNQYEQYF. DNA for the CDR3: TGTGCCAGCCGGGACAACCAATACGAGCAGTACTTC. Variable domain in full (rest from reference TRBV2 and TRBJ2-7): EPEVTQTPSHQVTQMGQEVILRCVPISNHLYFYWYRQILGQKVEFLVSFYNNEISEKSEIFDDQFSVERPDGSNFTLKIRSTKLEDSAMYFCASRDNQYEQYFGPGTRLTVT.